The clone carrying this T cell receptor (beta chain) was seen just once. Its target is not known. This sample is drawn from a study of cytomegalovirus exposure and HLA in healthy donors. PCR involved 60 Vbeta and 13 Jbeta primers. Measured with immunoSEQ multiplex PCR; TCRdb has only the in-frame clones, and not every one. Of about 160,000 clones in the sample, over 80% were seen once. Germline CDR1 reads ENHRY; CDR2 reads SYGVKD. V shed 2 bases and J 4 bases; nucleotides not matched to a gene: 7. The CDR3 is made up of 16 amino acids. Overall study results and limits: Compared with the roughly 670-donor mean, an Asian-associated ancestry cluster reportedly had fewer N-insertions, according to a later analysis. Near-uniform donor sequencing depth was presumed by presence/absence analyses. For most TCR beta V segments, an earlier analysis put the productive rate at about 87% or about 30% of the time. There was a cluster of highly shared sequence variants that was likely a sequencing artifact.

The chain is built from TRBV10-3 and TRBJ1-4, with 7 bases matching TRBD1. This clonotype originated in a girl aged 10 to 17 in good health and CMV-seropositive. The material sequenced was PBMCs. The CDR3 nucleotides read TGTGCCATCAGTGAGGCCCTGACAGGGAATAATGAAAAACTGTTTTTT. It yields the protein CAISEALTGNNEKLFF.